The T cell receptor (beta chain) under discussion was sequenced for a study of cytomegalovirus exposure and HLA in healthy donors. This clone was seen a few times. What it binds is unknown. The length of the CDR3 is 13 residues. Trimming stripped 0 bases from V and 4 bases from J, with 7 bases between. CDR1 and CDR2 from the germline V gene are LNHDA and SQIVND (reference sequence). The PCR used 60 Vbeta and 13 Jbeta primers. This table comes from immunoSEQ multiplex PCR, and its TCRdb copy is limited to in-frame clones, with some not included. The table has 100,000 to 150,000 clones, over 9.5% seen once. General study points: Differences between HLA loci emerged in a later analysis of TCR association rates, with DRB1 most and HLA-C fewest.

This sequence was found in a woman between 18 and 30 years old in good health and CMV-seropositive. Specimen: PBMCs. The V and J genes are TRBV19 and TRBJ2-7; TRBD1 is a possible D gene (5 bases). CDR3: CASSIDQGYEQYF. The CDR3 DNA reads TGTGCCAGTAGTATAGATCAGGGATACGAGCAGTACTTC.